Below are 10 T cell receptor beta chains sequenced from a single sample in a study of type 1 and type 2 diabetes patients. PCR was run on genomic DNA. The TCR beta CDR3 region was amplified using 30 forward and 13 reverse primers. TCRdb re-called the multiplex PCR reads through MiXCR, storing one row per CDR3 protein. This table has about 290,000 distinct CDR3 sequences, roughly 50% appearing once. Sequencing input: peripheral blood mononuclear cells (PBMCs). The receptors stem from a young man with type 2 diabetes.

DNA of the CDR3: TGCGCCAGCAGCCCCGTCGCCGATACCCCTGAAGCTTTCTTT. Protein: CASSPVADTPEAFF. The chain carries TRBV5-1 and TRBJ1-1, with unresolved D. Trimming pared 4 bases from V and 6 bases from J, leaving 16 bases between. Germline values: CDR1 SGHRS, CDR2 YFSETQ. The CDR3 is made up of 14 amino acids.

This clonotype was picked up many times. The chain employs TRBV19 and TRBJ2-7; a possible D gene is TRBD1 (5 bases). CDR3 length: 14 amino acids. V lost 3 bases, J lost 5 bases, and 14 bases lay in between. Germline V gives CDR1 LNHDA, CDR2 SQIVND (reference sequence). The CDR3 protein is CASSISWQGDEQYF. The DNA of the CDR3 is TGTGCCAGTAGTATTAGTTGGCAAGGGGACGAGCAGTACTTC.

The rearrangement uses TRBV2 and TRBJ1-4; a weak D match, TRBD1 (6 bases). Trimming pared 6 bases from V and 7 bases from J, leaving 18 bases between. The CDR3 spans 15 residues. Germline values: CDR1 SNHLY, CDR2 FYNNEI. CDR3: CASSREQGLGEKLFF. The CDR3 DNA follows: TGTGCCAGCAGCAGGGAACAGGGTCTGGGTGAAAAACTGTTTTTT.

The chain uses TRBV6-1 and TRBJ1-5; no clear D. The CDR3 totals 13 residues. Trimming removed 4 bases from V and 6 bases from J, with 10 bases in between. The germline gives CDR1 MNHNS, CDR2 SASEGT. The CDR3 DNA sequence: TGTGCCAGCAGTGCGGGTAAGATTCAGCCCCAGCATTTT. This codes for CASSAGKIQPQHF.

This clonotype came up a few times. The chain is built from TRBV30 and TRBJ1-5; D is undetermined. Germline V gene sequence: CDR1 GTSNPN, CDR2 SVGIG (reference sequence). The CDR3 extends over 13 amino acids. With 2 bases removed from V and 2 bases from J, the gap between germline ends came to 7 bases. CDR3 coding DNA: TGTGCCTGGAGTTTTGAGGGCAATCAGCCCCAGCATTTT. Translation gives CAWSFEGNQPQHF.

CDR3 in amino acids: CASSLFVGEGGETQYF. DNA for the CDR3: TGTGCCAGCAGCTTATTTGTGGGAGAGGGAGGGGAGACCCAGTACTTC. The V gene is TRBV7-2, the J gene TRBJ2-5, with 7 nucleotides matching TRBD2. Germline lookup yields CDR1 SGHTA and CDR2 FQGNSA. CDR3 length equals 16 residues. With V trimmed by 2 bases and J by 5 bases, 11 bases remained unmatched.

The V call is TRBV12-3 or TRBV12-4, the J call TRBJ2-3, with TRBD2 matching over 11 bases. The J segment lost 0 bases and the V segment lost 6 bases, leaving 8 bases of the junction unmatched. This CDR3 has 17 residues. The CDR3 is CASRTNLAGGSTDTQYF. As DNA, the CDR3 is TGTGCCAGCAGGACGAACCTAGCGGGAGGAAGCACAGATACGCAGTATTTT.

This clonotype has a handful of counts. This chain links TRBV20-1 with TRBJ2-3; D not certain. CDR3 length: 15 residues. The germline V gene encodes CDR1 DFQATT and CDR2 SNEGSKA (reference sequence). Trimming shortened V by 5 bases and J by 0 bases, and 15 bases separated the two germline ends. The CDR3 region is CSAVADTPSTDTQYF. The CDR3 DNA sequence: TGCAGTGCTGTCGCCGATACACCAAGCACAGATACGCAGTATTTT.

The chain uses TRBV24-1 and TRBJ1-5; D might be TRBD1 (5 bases). The CDR3 is made up of 14 amino acids. Deletions cut 4 bases from V and 5 bases from J, with 11 bases between. Germline CDR1 and CDR2: KGHDR and SFDVKD. CDR3 coding DNA: TGTGCCACCAGTGACTCTGGCAGGGATCAGCCCCAGCATTTT. It codes for CATSDSGRDQPQHF.

The V gene is TRBV7-6, the J gene TRBJ2-1, with 13 bases lining up with TRBD2. Germline lookup yields CDR1 SGHVS and CDR2 FNYEAQ. This CDR3 is 17 amino acids long. V lost 5 bases and J lost 7; bases outside the gene matches: 11. CDR3: CASSHGLAGVKNNEQFF. In nucleotides, the CDR3 is TGTGCCAGCAGCCACGGACTAGCGGGAGTTAAGAATAATGAGCAGTTCTTC.